The 2 T cell receptor beta chains below come from one sample, sequenced in a study of cytomegalovirus exposure and HLA in healthy donors. PCR employed 60 Vbeta and 13 Jbeta primers. Generated by immunoSEQ multiplex PCR, the TCRdb table keeps only in-frame clones and is missing some. The profile covers more than 100,000 clones, with about 81% appearing a single time and about 8.1% taken by the ten largest. Sequencing used PBMCs. The receptors here all came from a woman aged 50 to 60 in good health and CMV-seropositive.

This rearrangement joins TRBV7-3 to TRBJ2-5; no firm D call. The CDR3 is 13 amino acids. V lost 3 bases, J lost 5 bases, and 10 bases lay in between. Germline loops: CDR1 SGHTA, CDR2 FQGTGA. CDR3 amino acids: CASSLSSMETQYF. In DNA, the CDR3 is TGTGCCAGCAGCTTGTCTTCTATGGAGACCCAGTACTTC.

The rearrangement links TRBV27 to TRBJ2-5; weak D call: TRBD1 (6 bases). The CDR3 is 14 amino acids. Trimming took off 3 bases at V and 1 base at J, with 9 bases between the two ends. CDR1 is MNHEY and CDR2 is SMNVEV in the germline V gene (reference sequence). The CDR3, as DNA: TGTGCCAGCAGTTTCAGGGGATTCCAAGAGACCCAGTACTTC. Translation: CASSFRGFQETQYF.